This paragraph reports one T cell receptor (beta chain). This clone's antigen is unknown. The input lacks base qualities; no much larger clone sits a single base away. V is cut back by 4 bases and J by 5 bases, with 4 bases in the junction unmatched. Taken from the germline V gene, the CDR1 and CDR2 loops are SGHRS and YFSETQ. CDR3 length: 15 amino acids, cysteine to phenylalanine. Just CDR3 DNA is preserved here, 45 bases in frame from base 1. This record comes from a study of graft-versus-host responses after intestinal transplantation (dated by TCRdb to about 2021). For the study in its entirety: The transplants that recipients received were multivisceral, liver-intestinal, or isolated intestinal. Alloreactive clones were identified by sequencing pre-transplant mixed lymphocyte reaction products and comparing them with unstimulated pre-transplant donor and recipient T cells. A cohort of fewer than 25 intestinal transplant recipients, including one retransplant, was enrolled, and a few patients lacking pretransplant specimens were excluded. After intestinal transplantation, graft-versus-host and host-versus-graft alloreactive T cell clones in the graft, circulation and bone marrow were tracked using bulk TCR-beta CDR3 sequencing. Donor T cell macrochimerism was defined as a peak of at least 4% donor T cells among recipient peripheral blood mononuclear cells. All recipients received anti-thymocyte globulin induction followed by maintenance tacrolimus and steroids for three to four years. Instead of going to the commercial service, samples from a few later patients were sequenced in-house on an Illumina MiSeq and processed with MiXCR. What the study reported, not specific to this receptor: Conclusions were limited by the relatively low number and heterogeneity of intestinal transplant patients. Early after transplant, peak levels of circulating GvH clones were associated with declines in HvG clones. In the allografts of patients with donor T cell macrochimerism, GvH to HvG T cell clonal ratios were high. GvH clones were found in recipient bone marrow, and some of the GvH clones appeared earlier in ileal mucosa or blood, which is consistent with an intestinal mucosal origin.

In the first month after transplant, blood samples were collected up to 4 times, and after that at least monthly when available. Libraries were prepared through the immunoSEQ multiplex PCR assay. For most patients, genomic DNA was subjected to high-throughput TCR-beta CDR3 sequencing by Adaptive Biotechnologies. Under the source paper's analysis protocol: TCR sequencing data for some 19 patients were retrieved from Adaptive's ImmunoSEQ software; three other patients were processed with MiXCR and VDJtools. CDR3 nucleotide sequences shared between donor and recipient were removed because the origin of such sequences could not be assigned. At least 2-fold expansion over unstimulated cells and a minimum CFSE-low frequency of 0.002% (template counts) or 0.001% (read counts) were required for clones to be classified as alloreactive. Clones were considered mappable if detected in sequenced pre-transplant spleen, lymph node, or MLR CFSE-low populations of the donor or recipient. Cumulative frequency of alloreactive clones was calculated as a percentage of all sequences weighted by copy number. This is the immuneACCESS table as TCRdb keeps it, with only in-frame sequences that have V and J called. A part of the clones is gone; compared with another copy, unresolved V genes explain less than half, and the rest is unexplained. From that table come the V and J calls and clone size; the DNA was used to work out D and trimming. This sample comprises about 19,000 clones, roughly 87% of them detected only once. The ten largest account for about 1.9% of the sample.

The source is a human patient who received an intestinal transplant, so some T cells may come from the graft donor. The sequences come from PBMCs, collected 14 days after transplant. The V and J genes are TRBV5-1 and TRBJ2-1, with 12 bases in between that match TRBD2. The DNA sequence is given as TGCGCCAGCAGCGCCGGGACTAGCGGGCACAATGAGCAGTTCTTC. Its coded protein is CASSAGTSGHNEQFF.